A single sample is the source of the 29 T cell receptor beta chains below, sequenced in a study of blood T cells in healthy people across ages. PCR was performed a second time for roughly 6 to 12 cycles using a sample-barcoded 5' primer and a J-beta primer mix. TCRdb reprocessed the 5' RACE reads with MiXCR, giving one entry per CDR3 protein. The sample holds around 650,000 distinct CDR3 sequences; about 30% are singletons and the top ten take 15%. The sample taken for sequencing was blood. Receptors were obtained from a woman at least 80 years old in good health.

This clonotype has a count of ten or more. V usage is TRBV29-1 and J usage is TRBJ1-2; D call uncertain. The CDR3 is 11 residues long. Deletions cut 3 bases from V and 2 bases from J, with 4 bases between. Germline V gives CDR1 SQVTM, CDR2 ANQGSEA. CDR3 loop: CSVEWNYGYTF. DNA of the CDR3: TGCAGCGTTGAGTGGAACTATGGCTACACCTTC.

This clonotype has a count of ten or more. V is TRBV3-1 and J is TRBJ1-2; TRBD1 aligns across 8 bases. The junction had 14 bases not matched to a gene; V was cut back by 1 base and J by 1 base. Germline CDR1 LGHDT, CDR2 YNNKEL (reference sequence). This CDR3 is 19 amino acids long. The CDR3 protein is CASSQGMLGQTGVNYGYTF. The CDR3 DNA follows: TGTGCCAGCAGCCAAGGCATGTTGGGACAGACAGGGGTTAACTATGGCTACACCTTC.

The CDR3 protein is CASSPEERGGGDTQYF. The CDR3 DNA reads as TGTGCCAGCAGCCCGGAGGAGCGGGGGGGTGGAGATACGCAGTATTTT. The chain recombines TRBV5-5 with TRBJ2-3; 10 nucleotides match TRBD2. The CDR3 is 16 amino acids. Germline V gene lookup returns CDR1 SGHKS and CDR2 YYEKEE (reference sequence). V shed 4 bases, J shed 5 bases, and the junction held 10 bases outside the gene matches.

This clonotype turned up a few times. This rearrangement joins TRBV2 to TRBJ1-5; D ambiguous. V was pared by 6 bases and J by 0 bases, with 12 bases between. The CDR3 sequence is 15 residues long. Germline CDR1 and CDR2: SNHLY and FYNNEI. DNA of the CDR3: TGTGCCAGCAGGGGAGACGGGTATAGCAATCAGCCCCAGCATTTT. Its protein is CASRGDGYSNQPQHF. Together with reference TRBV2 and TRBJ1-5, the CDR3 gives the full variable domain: EPEVTQTPSHQVTQMGQEVILRCVPISNHLYFYWYRQILGQKVEFLVSFYNNEISEKSEIFDDQFSVERPDGSNFTLKIRSTKLEDSAMYFCASRGDGYSNQPQHFGDGTRLSIL.

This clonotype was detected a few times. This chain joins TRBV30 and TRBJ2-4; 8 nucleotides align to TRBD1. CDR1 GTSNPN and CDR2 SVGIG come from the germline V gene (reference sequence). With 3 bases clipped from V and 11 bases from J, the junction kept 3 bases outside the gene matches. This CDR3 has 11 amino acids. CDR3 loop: CAWRMDRVQYF. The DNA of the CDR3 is TGTGCCTGGAGGATGGACAGGGTTCAGTACTTC.

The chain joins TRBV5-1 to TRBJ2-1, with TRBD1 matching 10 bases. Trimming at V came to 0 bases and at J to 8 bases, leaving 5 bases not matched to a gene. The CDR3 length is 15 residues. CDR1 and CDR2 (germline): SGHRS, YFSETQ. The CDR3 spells CASSLETGGNYEQFF. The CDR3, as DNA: TGCGCCAGCAGCTTGGAGACAGGGGGCAACTATGAGCAGTTCTTC.

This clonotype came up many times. CDR3 DNA: TGTGCCAGCAGCCCTTACGGGGACAGGGCGGGCGAGCAGTACTTC. The encoded protein is CASSPYGDRAGEQYF. The chain links TRBV7-9 to TRBJ2-7, with TRBD1 matching over 9 bases. Per germline, CDR1 SEHNR and CDR2 FQNEAQ (reference sequence). V shed 5 bases and J 6 bases; nucleotides not matched to a gene: 11. This CDR3 comprises 15 residues.

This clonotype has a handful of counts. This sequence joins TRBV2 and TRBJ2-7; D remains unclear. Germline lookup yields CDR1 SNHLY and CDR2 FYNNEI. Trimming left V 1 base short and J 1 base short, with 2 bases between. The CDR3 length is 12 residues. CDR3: CASSEGSYEQYF. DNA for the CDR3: TGTGCCAGCAGTGAAGGGTCCTACGAGCAGTACTTC.

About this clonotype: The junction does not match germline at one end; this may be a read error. The CDR3 DNA sequence: TGTGCCAGCAGCTTAGCGGGCACCTACGGGCAGTACTTC. Translating gives CASSLAGTYGQYF. The chain employs TRBV7-2 and TRBJ2-7; D is unclear. The CDR3 consists of 13 residues. CDR1 is SGHTA and CDR2 is FQGNSA in the germline V gene. Drawing the rest from reference TRBV7-2 and TRBJ2-7, the complete variable domain is GAGVSQSPSNKVTEKGKDVELRCDPISGHTALYWYRQSLGQGLEFLIYFQGNSAPDKSGLPSDRFSAERTGGSVSTLTIQRTQQEDSAVYLCASSLAGTYGQYFGPGTRLTVT.

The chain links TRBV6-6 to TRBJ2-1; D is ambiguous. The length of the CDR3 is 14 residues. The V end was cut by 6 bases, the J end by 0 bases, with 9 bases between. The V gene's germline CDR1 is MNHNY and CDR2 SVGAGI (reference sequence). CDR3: CASSRPGSYNEQFF. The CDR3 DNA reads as TGTGCCAGCAGCCGCCCTGGCTCCTACAATGAGCAGTTCTTC.

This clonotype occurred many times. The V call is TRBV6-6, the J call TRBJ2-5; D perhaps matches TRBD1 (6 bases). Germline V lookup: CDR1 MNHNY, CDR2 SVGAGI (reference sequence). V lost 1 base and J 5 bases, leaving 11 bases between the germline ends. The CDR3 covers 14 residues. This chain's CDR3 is CASSYFGDTETQYF. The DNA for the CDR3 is TGTGCCAGCAGTTACTTTGGGGACACTGAGACCCAGTACTTC.

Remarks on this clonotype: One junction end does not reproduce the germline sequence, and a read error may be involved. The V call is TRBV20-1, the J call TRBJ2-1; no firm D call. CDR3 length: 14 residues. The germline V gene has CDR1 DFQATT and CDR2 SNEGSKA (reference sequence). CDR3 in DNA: TGCGGTGCTGCCGGCCGTTCCTCCTACAATGGGCAGTTCTTC. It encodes CGAAGRSSYNGQFF.

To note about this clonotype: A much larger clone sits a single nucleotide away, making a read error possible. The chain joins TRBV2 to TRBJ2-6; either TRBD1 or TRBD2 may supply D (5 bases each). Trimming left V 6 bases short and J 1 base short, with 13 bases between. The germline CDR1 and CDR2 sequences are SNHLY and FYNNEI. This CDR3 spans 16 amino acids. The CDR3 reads CASSRDVGSGANVLTF. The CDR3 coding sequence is TGTGCCAGCAGCCGGGACGTGGGGTCTGGGGCCAACGTCCTGACTTTC.

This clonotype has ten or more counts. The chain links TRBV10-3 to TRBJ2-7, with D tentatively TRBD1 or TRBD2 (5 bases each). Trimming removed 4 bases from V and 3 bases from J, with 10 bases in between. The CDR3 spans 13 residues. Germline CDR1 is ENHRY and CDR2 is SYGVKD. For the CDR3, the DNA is TGTGCCATCAGTGTTGGGGACCTCTACGAGCAGTACTTC. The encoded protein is CAISVGDLYEQYF.

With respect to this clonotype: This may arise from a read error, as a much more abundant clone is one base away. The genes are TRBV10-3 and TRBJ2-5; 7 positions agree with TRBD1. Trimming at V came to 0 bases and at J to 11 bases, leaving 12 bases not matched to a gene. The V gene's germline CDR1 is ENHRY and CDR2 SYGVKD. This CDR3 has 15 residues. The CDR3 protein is CAISESRGQSNEQYF. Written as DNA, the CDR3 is TGTGCCATCAGTGAGTCGAGGGGGCAATCGAATGAGCAGTACTTC.

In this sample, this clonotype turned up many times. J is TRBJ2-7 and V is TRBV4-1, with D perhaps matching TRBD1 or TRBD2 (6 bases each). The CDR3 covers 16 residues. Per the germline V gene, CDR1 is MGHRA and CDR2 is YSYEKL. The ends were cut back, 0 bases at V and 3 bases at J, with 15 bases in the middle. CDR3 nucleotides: TGCGCCAGCAGCCAAGATCTGGGGGGCACCGGCTACGAGCAGTACTTC. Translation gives CASSQDLGGTGYEQYF.

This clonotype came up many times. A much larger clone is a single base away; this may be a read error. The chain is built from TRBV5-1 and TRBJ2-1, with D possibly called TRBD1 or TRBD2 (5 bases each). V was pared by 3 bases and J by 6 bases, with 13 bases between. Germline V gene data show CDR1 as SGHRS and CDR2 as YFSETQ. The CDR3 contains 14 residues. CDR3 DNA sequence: TGCGCCAGCAGCTGGGGGTCCCAGCCCAATGAGCAGTTCTTC. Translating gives CASSWGSQPNEQFF.

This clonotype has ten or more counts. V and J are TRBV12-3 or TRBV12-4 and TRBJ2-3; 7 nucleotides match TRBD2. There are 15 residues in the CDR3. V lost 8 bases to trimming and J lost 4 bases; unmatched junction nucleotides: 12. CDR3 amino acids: CASAQMGGRADTQYF. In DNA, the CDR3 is TGTGCCAGCGCCCAAATGGGGGGGAGGGCAGATACGCAGTATTTT.

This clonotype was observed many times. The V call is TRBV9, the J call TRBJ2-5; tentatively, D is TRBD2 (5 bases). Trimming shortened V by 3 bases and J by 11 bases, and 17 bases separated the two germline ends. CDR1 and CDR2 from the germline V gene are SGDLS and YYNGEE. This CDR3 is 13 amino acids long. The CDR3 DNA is TGTGCCAGCAGCGACTCCTGGGCGGGTGAGCAGTACTTC. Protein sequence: CASSDSWAGEQYF.

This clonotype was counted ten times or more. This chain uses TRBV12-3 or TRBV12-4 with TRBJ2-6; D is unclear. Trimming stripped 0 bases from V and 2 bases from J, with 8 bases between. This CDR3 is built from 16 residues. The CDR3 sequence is CASSLAGFPGANVLTF. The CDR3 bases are TGTGCCAGCAGTTTAGCAGGATTCCCTGGGGCCAACGTCCTGACTTTC.

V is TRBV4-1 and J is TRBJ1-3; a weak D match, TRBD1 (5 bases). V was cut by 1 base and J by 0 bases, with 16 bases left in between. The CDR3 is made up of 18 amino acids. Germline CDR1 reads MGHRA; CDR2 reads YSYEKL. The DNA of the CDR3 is TGCGCCAGCAGCCAAGTTCCCGGGACCGACGGCTCTGGAAACACCATATATTTT. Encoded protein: CASSQVPGTDGSGNTIYF.

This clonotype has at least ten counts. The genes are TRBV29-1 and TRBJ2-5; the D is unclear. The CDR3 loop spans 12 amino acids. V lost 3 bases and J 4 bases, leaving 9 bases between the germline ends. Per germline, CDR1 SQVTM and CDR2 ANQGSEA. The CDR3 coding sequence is TGCAGCGTTGAGCTCCCAAGAGAGACCCAGTACTTC. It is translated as CSVELPRETQYF.

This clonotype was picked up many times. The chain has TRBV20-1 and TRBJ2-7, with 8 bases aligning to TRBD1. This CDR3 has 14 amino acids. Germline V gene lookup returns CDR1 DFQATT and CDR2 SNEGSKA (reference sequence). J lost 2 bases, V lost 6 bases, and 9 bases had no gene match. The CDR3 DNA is TGCAGTGCACGGACAGGGCTATCGCCCTACGAGCAGTACTTC. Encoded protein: CSARTGLSPYEQYF.

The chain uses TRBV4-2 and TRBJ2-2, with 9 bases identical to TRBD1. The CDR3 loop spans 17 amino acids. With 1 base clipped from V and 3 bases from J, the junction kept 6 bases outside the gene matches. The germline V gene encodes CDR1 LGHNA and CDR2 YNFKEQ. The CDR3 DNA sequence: TGTGCCAGCAGCCAAGGGCTCAGGACAGGGGACACCGGGGAGCTGTTTTTT. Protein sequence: CASSQGLRTGDTGELFF.

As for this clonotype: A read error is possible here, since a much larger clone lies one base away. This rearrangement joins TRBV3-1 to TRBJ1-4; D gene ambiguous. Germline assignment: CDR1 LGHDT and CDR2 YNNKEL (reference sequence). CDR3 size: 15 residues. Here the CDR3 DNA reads TGTGTCAGCAGCCAAGAGGCCATGTCTAATGAAAAACTGTTTTTT. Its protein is CVSSQEAMSNEKLFF.

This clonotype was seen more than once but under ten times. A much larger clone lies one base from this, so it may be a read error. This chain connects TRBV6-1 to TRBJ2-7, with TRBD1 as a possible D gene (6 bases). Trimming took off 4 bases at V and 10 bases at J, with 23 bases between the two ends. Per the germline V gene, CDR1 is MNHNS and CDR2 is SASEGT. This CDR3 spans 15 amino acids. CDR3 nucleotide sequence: TGTGCCAGCAGTGGAGCATTCAGGGGACAACGAGGACAGTACTTC. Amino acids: CASSGAFRGQRGQYF.

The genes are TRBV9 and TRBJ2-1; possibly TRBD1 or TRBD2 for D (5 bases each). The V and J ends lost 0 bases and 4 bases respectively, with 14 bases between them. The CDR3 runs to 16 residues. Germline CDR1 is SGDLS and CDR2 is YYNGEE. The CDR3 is CASSVERGVSYNEQFF. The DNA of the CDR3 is TGTGCCAGCAGCGTAGAGAGGGGCGTCTCATACAATGAGCAGTTCTTC.

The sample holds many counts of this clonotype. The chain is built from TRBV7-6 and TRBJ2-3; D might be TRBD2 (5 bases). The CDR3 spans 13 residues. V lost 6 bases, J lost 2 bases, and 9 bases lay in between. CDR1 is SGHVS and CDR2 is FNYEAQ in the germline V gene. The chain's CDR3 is CASRDGVTDTQYF. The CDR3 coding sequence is TGTGCCAGCAGGGACGGGGTCACAGATACGCAGTATTTT.

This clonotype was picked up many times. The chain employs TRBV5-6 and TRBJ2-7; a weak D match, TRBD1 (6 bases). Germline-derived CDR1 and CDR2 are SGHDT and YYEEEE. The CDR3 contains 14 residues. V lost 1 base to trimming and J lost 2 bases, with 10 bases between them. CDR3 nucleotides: TGTGCCAGCAGCTTGATAGGACAGCCCTACGAGCAGTACTTC. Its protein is CASSLIGQPYEQYF.